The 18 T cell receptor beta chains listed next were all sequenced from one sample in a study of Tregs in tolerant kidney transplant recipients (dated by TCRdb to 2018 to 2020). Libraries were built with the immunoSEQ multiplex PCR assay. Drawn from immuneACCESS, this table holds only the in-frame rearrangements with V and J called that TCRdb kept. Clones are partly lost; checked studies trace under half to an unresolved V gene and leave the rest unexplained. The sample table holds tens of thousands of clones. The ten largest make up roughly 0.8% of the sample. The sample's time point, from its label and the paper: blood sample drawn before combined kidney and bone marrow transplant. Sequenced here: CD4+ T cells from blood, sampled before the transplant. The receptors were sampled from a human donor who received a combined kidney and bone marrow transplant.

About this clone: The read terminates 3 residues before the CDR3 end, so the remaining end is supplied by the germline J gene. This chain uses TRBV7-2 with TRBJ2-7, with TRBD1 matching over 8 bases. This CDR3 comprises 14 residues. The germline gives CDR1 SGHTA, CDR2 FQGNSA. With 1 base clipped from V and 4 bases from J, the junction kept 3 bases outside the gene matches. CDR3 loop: CASSLGRGRYEQYF. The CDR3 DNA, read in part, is TGTGCCAGCAGCTTAGGCAGGGGGCGGTACGAG.

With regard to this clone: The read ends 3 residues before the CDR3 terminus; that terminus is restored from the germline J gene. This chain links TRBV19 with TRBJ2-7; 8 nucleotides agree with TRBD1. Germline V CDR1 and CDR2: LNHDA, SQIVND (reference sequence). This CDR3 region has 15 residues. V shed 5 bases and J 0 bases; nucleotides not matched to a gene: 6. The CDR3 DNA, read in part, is TGTGCCAGTAGTGCCGACAGGGGACTCTCCTACGAG. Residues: CASSADRGLSYE. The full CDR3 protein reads CASSADRGLSYEQYF.

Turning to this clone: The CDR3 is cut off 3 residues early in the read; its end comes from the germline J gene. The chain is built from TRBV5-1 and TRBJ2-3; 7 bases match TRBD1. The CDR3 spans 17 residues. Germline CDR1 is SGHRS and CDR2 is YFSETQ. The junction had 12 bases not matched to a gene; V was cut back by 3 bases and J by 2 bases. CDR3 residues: CASSSGLFGQDTDTQYF. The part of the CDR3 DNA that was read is TGCGCCAGCAGCTCCGGACTTTTTGGACAGGACACAGATACG.

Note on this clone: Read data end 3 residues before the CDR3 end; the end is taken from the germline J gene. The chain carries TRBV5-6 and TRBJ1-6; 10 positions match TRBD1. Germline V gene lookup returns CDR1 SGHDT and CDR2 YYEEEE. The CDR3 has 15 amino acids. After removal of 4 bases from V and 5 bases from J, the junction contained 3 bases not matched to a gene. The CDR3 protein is CASSKGTGDNSPLHF. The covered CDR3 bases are TGTGCCAGCAGCAAGGGGACAGGGGATAATTCACCC. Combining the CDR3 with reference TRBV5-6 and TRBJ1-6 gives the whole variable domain DAGVTQSPTHLIKTRGQQVTLRCSPKSGHDTVSWYQQALGQGPQFIFQYYEEEERQRGNFPDRFSGHQFPNYSSELNVNALLLGDSALYLCASSKGTGDNSPLHFGNGTRLTVT.

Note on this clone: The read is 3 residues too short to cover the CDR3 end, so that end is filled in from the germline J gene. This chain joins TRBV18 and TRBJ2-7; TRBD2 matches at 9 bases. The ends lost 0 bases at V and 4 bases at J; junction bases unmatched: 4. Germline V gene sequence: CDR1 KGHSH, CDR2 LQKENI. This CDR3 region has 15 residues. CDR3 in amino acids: CASSPPAGGRYEQYF. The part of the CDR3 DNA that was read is TGTGCCAGCTCACCACCGGCGGGAGGGCGGTACGAG.

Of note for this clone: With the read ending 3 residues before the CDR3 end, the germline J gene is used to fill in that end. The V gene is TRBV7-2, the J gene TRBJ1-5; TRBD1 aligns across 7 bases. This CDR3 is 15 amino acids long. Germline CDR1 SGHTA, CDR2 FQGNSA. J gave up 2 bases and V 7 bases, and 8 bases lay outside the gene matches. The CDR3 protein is CASTTGEGRNQPQHF. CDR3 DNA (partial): TGTGCCAGCACAACAGGGGAAGGCCGCAATCAGCCC.

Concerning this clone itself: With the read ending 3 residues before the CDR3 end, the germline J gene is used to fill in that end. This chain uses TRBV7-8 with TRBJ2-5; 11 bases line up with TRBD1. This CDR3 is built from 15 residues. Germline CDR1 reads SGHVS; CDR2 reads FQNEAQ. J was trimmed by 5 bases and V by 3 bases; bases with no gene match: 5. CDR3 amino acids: CASSFRDRGGETQYF. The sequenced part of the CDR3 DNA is TGTGCCAGCAGCTTCCGGGACAGGGGGGGGGAGACC.

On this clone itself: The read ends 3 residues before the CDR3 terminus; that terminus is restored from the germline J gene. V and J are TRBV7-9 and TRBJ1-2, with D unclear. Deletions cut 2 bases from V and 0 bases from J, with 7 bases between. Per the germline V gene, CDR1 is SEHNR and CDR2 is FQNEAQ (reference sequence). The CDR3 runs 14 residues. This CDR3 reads CASSLFNTNYGYTF. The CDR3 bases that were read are TGTGCCAGCAGCTTATTTAACACTAACTATGGC.

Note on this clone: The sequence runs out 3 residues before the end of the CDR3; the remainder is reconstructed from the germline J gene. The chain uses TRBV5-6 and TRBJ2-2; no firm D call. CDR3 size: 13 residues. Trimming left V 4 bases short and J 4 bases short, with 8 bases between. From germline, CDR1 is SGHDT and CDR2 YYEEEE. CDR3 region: CASSPQSTGELFF. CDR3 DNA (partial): TGTGCCAGCAGCCCACAGAGCACCGGGGAG.

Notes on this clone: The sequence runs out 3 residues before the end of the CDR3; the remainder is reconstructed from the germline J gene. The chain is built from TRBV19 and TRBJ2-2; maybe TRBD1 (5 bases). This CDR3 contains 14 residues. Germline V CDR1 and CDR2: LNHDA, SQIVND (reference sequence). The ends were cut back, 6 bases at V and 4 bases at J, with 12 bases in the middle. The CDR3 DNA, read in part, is TGTGCCAGTAGAAGGGGCTGGTTCACCGGGGAG. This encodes CASRRGWFTGE. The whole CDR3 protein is CASRRGWFTGELFF. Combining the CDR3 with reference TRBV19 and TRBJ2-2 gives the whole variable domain DGGITQSPKYLFRKEGQNVTLSCEQNLNHDAMYWYRQDPGQGLRLIYYSQIVNDFQKGDIAEGYSVSREKKESFPLTVTSAQKNPTAFYLCASRRGWFTGELFFGEGSRLTVL.

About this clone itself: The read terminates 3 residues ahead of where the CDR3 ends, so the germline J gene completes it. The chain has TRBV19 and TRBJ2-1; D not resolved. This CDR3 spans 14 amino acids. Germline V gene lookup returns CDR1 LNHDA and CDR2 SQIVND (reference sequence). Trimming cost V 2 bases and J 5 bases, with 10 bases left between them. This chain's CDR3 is CASSIIWQDNEQFF. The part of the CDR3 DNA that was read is TGTGCCAGTAGTATAATCTGGCAGGACAATGAG.

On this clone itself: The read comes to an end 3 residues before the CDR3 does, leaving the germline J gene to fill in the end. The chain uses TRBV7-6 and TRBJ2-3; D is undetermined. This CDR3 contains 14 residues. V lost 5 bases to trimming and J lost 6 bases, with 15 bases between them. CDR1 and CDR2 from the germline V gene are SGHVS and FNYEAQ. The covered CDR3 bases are TGTGCCAGCAGCCCTCAAAAAGGGTTGGATACG. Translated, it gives CASSPQKGLDT. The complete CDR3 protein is CASSPQKGLDTQYF.

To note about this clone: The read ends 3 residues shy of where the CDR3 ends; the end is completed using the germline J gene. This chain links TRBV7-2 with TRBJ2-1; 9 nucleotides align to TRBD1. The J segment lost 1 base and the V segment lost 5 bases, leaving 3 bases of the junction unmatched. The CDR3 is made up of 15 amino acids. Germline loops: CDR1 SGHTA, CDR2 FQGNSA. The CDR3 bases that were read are TGTGCCAGCAGCGCGGACAGGGGATCCTACAATGAG. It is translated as CASSADRGSYNE. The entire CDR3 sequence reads CASSADRGSYNEQFF.

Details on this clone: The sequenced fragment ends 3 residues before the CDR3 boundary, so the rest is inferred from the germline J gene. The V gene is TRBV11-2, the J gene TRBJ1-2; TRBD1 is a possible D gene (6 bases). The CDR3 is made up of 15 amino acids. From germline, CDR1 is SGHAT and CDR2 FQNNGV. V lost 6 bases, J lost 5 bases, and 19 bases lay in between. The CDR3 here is CASRSVGGERYGYTF. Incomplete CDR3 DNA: TGTGCCAGCAGATCAGTAGGGGGGGAGCGGTATGGC.

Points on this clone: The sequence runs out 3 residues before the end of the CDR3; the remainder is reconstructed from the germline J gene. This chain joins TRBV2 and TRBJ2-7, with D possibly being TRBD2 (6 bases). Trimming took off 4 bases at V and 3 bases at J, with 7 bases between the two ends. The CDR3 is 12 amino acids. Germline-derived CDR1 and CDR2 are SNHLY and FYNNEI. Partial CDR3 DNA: TGTGCCAGCAGTGGGAGGGGCTACGAG. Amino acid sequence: CASSGRGYE. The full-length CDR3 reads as CASSGRGYEQYF.

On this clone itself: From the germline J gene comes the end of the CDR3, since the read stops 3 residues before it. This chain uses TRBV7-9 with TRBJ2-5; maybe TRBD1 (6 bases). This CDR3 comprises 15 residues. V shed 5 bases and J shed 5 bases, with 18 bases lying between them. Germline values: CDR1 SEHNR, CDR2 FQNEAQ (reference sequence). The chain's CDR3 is CASSTRTPQGETQYF. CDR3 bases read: TGTGCCAGCAGCACCCGGACCCCTCAGGGGGAGACC.

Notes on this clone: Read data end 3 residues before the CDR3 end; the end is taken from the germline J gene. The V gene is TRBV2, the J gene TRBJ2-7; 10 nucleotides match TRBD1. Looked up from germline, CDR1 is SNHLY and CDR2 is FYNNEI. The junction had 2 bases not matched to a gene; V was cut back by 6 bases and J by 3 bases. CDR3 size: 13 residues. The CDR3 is CASRRTGGYEQYF. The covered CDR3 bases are TGTGCCAGCAGACGGACAGGGGGCTACGAG.

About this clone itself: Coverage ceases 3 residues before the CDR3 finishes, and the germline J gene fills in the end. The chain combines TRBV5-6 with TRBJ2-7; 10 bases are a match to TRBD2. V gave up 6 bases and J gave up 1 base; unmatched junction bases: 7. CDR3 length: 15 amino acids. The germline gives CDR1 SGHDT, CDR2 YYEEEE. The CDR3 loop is CASTIGLADSYEQYF. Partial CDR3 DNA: TGTGCCAGCACCATTGGACTAGCGGATTCCTACGAG.